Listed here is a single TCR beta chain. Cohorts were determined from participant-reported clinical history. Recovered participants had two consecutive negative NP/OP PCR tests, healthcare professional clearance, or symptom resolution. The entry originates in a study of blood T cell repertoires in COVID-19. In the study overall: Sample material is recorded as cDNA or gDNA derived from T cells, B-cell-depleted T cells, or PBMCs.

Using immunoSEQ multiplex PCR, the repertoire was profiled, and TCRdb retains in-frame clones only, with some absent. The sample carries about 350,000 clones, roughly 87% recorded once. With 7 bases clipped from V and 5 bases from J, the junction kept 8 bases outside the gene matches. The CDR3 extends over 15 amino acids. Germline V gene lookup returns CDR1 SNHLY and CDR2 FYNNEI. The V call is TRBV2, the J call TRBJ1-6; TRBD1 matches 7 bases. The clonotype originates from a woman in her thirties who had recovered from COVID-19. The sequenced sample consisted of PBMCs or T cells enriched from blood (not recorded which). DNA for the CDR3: TGTGCCAGCAACCCTCGGACAGGCGATAATTCACCCCTCCACTTT. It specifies CASNPRTGDNSPLHF.